The entry below gives a single TCR beta chain sequence along with its context. Antigen specificity is unknown. The CDR3 length is 14 residues. Germline V CDR1 and CDR2: SGHRS, YFSETQ. The V gene lost 4 bases and the J gene lost 2 bases, with 13 bases spanning the gap. Using immunoSEQ multiplex PCR, the repertoire was profiled, and TCRdb retains in-frame clones only, with some absent. The table shows 150,000 to 200,000 clones, with more than 80% occurring only once. This sample is part of a study of T cell responses to AZD1222 COVID-19 vaccine. About the study: Second doses were pooled across both intervals (about 4 or about 12 weeks). Study results and limitations: Of spike-specific TCRs, nearly half reportedly target regions left unmutated in variants. It was only after the peak T cell response that any repertoires were sampled. Baseline serology detected seropositivity in only 6 or 7 AZD1222 recipients.

Sequencing was performed on peripheral blood, taken on day 0 of AZD1222 vaccination. The clonotype originates from an adult in good health. The V gene is TRBV5-1, the J gene TRBJ2-7; tentatively, D is TRBD1 or TRBD2 (6 bases each). CDR3 in DNA: TGCGCCAGCAGCCCTGGCGGGGACACCTACGAGCAGTACTTC. This encodes CASSPGGDTYEQYF.